The clone carrying this T cell receptor beta chain has just one count. The sample belongs to a study of blood T cell repertoires in COVID-19. Study context: Some COVID-19 samples were acute and others convalescent; all came from the United States, Italy and Spain. PBMCs, B-cell-depleted T cells, or T cells provided the cDNA or gDNA that made up the material.

Authors' methods: Amplified reference gene primers provided the basis for estimating nucleated cell counts. Clones were sequenced by immunoSEQ multiplex PCR, and TCRdb holds only the in-frame ones, with some missing. D and trimming were read from the DNA, whereas the V and J calls and clone size are those reported in that table. The data contain about 210,000 clones, roughly 80% of them singletons. Germline CDR1 reads LNHDA; CDR2 reads SQIVND (reference sequence). V lost 2 bases and J 7 bases, leaving 12 bases between the germline ends. The CDR3 has 13 residues. The chain uses TRBV19 and TRBJ2-7; a possible D gene is TRBD1 (6 bases). The receptor comes from a woman aged 35 to 49 with active or convalescent COVID-19. Sequences were obtained from peripheral blood. The CDR3: CASSIPTGREQYF. In DNA, the CDR3 is TGTGCCAGTAGTATACCCACAGGGCGGGAGCAGTACTTC.